This T cell receptor (beta chain) was profiled in a study of cytomegalovirus exposure and HLA in healthy donors. PCR involved 60 Vbeta and 13 Jbeta primers. Original methodology: Later analysis identified around 85 million unique TCR beta chains, approximately 11 million shared. This table comes from immunoSEQ multiplex PCR, and its TCRdb copy is limited to in-frame clones, with some not included. D and trimming were read from the DNA, whereas the V and J calls and clone size are those reported in that table. Counted here are some 150,000 clones, around 80% occurring once; the ten biggest clones make up approximately 6.2%. This clonotype was obtained from a man aged 35 to 55 in good health and CMV-seropositive. Sequencing used PBMCs.

In DNA form, the CDR3 reads TGTGCCAGCAGCTTAATAGCCAGGGCGAACACTGAAGCTTTCTTT. Amino acid sequence: CASSLIARANTEAFF. The chain links TRBV7-2 to TRBJ1-1, with D perhaps matching TRBD1 (5 bases). The CDR3 spans 15 residues. Germline V gene data show CDR1 as SGHTA and CDR2 as FQGNSA. The V end lost 2 bases, the J end lost 1 base, and 11 bases lay between the germline ends.